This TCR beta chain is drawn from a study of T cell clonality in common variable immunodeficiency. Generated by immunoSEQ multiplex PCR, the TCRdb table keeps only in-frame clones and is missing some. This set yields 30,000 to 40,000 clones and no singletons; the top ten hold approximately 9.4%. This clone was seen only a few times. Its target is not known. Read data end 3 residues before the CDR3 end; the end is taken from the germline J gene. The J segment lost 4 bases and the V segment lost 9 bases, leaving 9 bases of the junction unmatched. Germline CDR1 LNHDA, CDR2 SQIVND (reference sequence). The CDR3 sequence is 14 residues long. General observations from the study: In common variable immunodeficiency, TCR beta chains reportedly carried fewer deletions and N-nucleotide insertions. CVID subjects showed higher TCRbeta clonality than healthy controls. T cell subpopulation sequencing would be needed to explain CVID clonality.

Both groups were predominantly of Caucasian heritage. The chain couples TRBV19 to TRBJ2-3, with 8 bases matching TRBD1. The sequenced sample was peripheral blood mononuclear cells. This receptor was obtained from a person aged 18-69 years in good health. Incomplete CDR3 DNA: TGTGCCAGCAAAGGGTCAGGGGGCGCAGATACG. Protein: CASKGSGGADT. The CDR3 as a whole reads CASKGSGGADTQYF.